This T cell receptor (beta chain) was captured in a study of shared clonotypes between healthy human individuals. A CD45RA+ naive subset and a CD45RA-negative memory subset were split from CD4+ cells. Sequencing was performed with immunoSEQ multiplex PCR; in TCRdb, only in-frame clones are kept and a portion is missing. The table includes a few hundred thousand clones, approximately 65% detected once. In the case of this clone: Its antigen is unknown.

Regarding the study as a whole: Genetic and exposure-history diversity was limited by the few donors. Non-shared clonotypes were found to have lower generation probabilities than the clonotypes that were shared by all four of the sorted-subset donors.

The clonotype was recovered from a man under 40 in good health. What was sequenced was memory CD4+ T cells sorted from blood. The subset denotes: CD45RA-negative fraction.

The CDR3 protein is CASSLSLAGGEQYF. The CDR3, as DNA: TGTGCCAGCAGCTTATCCCTAGCGGGAGGCGAGCAGTACTTC. The chain uses TRBV11-2 and TRBJ2-7; 11 positions agree with TRBD2. CDR1 is SGHAT and CDR2 is FQNNGV in the germline V gene. J lost 6 bases, V lost 2 bases, and 3 bases had no gene match. The CDR3 runs to 14 residues.